These 26 T cell receptor beta chains came from one sample sequenced in a study of shared clonotypes between healthy human individuals. Using immunoSEQ multiplex PCR, the repertoire was profiled, and TCRdb retains in-frame clones only, with some absent. The data contain around 510,000 clones, approximately 95% of them singletons. The sample was naive CD4+ T cells sorted from blood. The subset: CD45RA+ positively selected. Receptors were obtained from a woman in her thirties in good health.

This chain connects TRBV5-1 to TRBJ2-6; D may match TRBD1 or TRBD2 (5 bases each). The CDR3 is made up of 16 amino acids. Germline CDR1 reads SGHRS; CDR2 reads YFSETQ. The ends were cut back, 5 bases at V and 0 bases at J, with 12 bases in the middle. CDR3 protein: CASSRDGGSGANVLTF. The CDR3 DNA sequence: TGCGCCAGCAGTCGGGACGGAGGCTCTGGGGCCAACGTCCTGACTTTC.

The rearrangement links TRBV7-9 to TRBJ2-7; perhaps TRBD2 as D (5 bases). V was shortened by 2 bases and J by 5 bases, with 13 bases between the two germline ends. The CDR3 extends over 14 amino acids. Germline V gene sequence: CDR1 SEHNR, CDR2 FQNEAQ (reference sequence). The CDR3 protein is CASSLTSLAHEQYF. CDR3 nucleotide sequence: TGTGCCAGCAGCTTAACCTCCCTAGCCCACGAGCAGTACTTC. Full variable domain (missing parts from reference TRBV7-9 and TRBJ2-7): DTGVSQNPRHKITKRGQNVTFRCDPISEHNRLYWYRQTLGQGPEFLTYFQNEAQLEKSRLLSDRFSAERPKGSFSTLEIQRTEQGDSAMYLCASSLTSLAHEQYFGPGTRLTVT.

V and J are TRBV19 and TRBJ1-2, with 7 bases fitting TRBD1. Per the germline V gene, CDR1 is LNHDA and CDR2 is SQIVND (reference sequence). This CDR3 region has 14 residues. The J segment lost 0 bases and the V segment lost 6 bases, leaving 4 bases of the junction unmatched. The CDR3 reads CASSRDSSNYGYTF. In nucleotides, the CDR3 is TGTGCCAGTAGCCGGGACAGCTCTAACTATGGCTACACCTTC.

The chain recombines TRBV19 with TRBJ2-3; the match to TRBD2 covers 12 bases. CDR1 is LNHDA and CDR2 is SQIVND in the germline V gene (reference sequence). CDR3 size: 16 residues. J was trimmed by 4 bases and V by 5 bases; bases with no gene match: 7. CDR3 in DNA: TGTGCCAGTAGTCGGGCTAGCGGGAGGGCCGCAGATACGCAGTATTTT. It codes for CASSRASGRAADTQYF.

Note on this clone: Other DNA sequences in the sample encode the same CDR3. The J gene is TRBJ2-5, the V gene TRBV18; D call uncertain. The CDR3 totals 13 residues. Trimming stripped 2 bases from V and 4 bases from J, with 8 bases between. The germline V gene encodes CDR1 KGHSH and CDR2 LQKENI. The CDR3 nucleotides are TGTGCCAGCTCACCAATCAGATCAGAGACCCAGTACTTC. Translating gives CASSPIRSETQYF.

The V gene is TRBV6-5, the J gene TRBJ1-4; 7 positions agree with TRBD1. The CDR3 consists of 15 residues. Germline CDR1 is MNHEY and CDR2 is SVGAGI. Unmatched junction bases numbered 3, after V lost 2 bases and J lost 3 bases. The CDR3 DNA follows: TGTGCCAGCAGTTACGACAGGGCTGCTAATGAAAAACTGTTTTTT. Translation gives CASSYDRAANEKLFF.

This chain links TRBV18 with TRBJ2-2; no clear D. The CDR3 sequence is 16 residues long. CDR1 is KGHSH, CDR2 LQKENI, per germline. Trimming cost V 0 bases and J 6 bases, with 14 bases left between them. CDR3 sequence: CASSPPLPNTPGELFF. The CDR3 coding sequence is TGTGCCAGCTCACCACCATTACCCAACACCCCCGGGGAGCTGTTTTTT.

The chain combines TRBV6-1 with TRBJ1-4, with D unresolved. This CDR3 has 13 amino acids. Germline V gene data show CDR1 as MNHNS and CDR2 as SASEGT. V dropped 5 bases and J dropped 4 bases, with 8 bases sitting between them. In nucleotides, the CDR3 is TGTGCCAGCAGTTATAGGAGTAATGAAAAACTGTTTTTT. Translating gives CASSYRSNEKLFF.

The chain joins TRBV27 to TRBJ1-5; 7 nucleotides match TRBD1. V dropped 4 bases and J dropped 7; count of bases not matched to a gene: 4. The CDR3 sequence is 13 residues long. The germline V gene encodes CDR1 MNHEY and CDR2 SMNVEV (reference sequence). CDR3 region: CASSSTGLQPQHF. DNA for the CDR3: TGTGCCAGCAGTTCGACAGGGTTACAGCCCCAGCATTTT.

V and J are TRBV5-1 and TRBJ2-1; possibly TRBD2 for D (5 bases). Germline loops: CDR1 SGHRS, CDR2 YFSETQ. The V and J ends lost 4 bases and 11 bases respectively, with 28 bases between them. This CDR3 contains 17 residues. The CDR3 nucleotides read TGCGCCAGCAGCGGCGGGCCCGTCGATTTATCTTCGCGCCAGCAGTTCTTC. This codes for CASSGGPVDLSSRQQFF.

The chain joins TRBV6-6 to TRBJ1-1; 9 bases match TRBD1. CDR3 length: 14 amino acids. The V gene end was trimmed by 8 bases and the J gene end by 1 base; junction bases not matched to a gene: 5. CDR1 is MNHNY, CDR2 SVGAGI, per germline (reference sequence). The CDR3 coding sequence is TGTGCCAGCGGAGGGACAGGGTGGAACACTGAAGCTTTCTTT. Its translation: CASGGTGWNTEAFF.

The rearrangement joins TRBV27 to TRBJ2-7, with 8 bases lining up with TRBD1. This CDR3 is built from 15 residues. The ends lost 5 bases at V and 5 bases at J; junction bases unmatched: 11. From germline, CDR1 is MNHEY and CDR2 SMNVEV (reference sequence). CDR3 loop: CASSPRRTGINEQYF. DNA of the CDR3: TGTGCCAGCAGTCCCCGTCGGACAGGGATCAACGAGCAGTACTTC.

V and J are TRBV6-5 and TRBJ1-4; TRBD1 is a possible D gene (5 bases). CDR3 size: 14 residues. CDR1 and CDR2 from the germline V gene are MNHEY and SVGAGI. V shed 5 bases and J shed 1 base, with 8 bases lying between them. CDR3: CASSRDGTNEKLFF. The CDR3, as DNA: TGTGCCAGCAGTCGGGACGGAACTAATGAAAAACTGTTTTTT.

This clone was seen just once. The chain has TRBV27 and TRBJ2-3; 9 nucleotides align to TRBD1. The CDR3 spans 14 residues. Germline CDR1 and CDR2: MNHEY and SMNVEV (reference sequence). V lost 6 bases to trimming and J lost 4 bases; unmatched junction nucleotides: 5. The CDR3 region is CASRKQGASDTQYF. DNA for the CDR3: TGTGCCAGCAGAAAACAGGGGGCCTCAGATACGCAGTATTTT.

The rearrangement links TRBV6-5 to TRBJ2-7, with unresolved D. The V end lost 2 bases, the J end lost 1 base, and 12 bases lay between the germline ends. The CDR3 has 15 residues. Germline CDR1 is MNHEY and CDR2 is SVGAGI. CDR3 nucleotides: TGTGCCAGCAGTTACCTAATGGGTGGTTCCTACGAGCAGTACTTC. Protein sequence: CASSYLMGGSYEQYF.

As to this clone: Other DNA sequences in this sample translate to the same CDR3. This chain connects TRBV7-2 to TRBJ2-2; possibly TRBD1 or TRBD2 for D (5 bases each). This CDR3 has 16 residues. Germline V gene data show CDR1 as SGHTA and CDR2 as FQGNSA. The V gene lost 0 bases and the J gene lost 1 base, with 9 bases spanning the gap. Here the CDR3 reads CASSLAQRGNTGELFF. In DNA, the CDR3 is TGTGCCAGCAGCTTAGCGCAGAGGGGGAACACCGGGGAGCTGTTTTTT.

The genes are TRBV6-5 and TRBJ1-5; 10 bases align to TRBD1. The CDR3 sequence is 15 residues long. V gave up 6 bases and J gave up 3 bases; unmatched junction bases: 5. From germline, CDR1 is MNHEY and CDR2 SVGAGI. CDR3 sequence reads: CASREGQGSNQPQHF. CDR3 coding DNA: TGTGCCAGCAGAGAGGGACAGGGGTCCAATCAGCCCCAGCATTTT.

The chain recombines TRBV28 with TRBJ2-7; D may be TRBD1 (6 bases). Germline V gives CDR1 MDHEN, CDR2 SYDVKM. The length of the CDR3 is 15 residues. Trimming stripped 6 bases from V and 4 bases from J, with 19 bases between. DNA for the CDR3: TGTGCCAGCAGCATCTCCCGGGACATACGATACGAGCAGTACTTC. Residues: CASSISRDIRYEQYF.

This chain uses TRBV30 with TRBJ2-7; D could derive from TRBD1 or TRBD2 (5 bases each). Between the trimmed V and J ends, which lost 2 bases and 3 bases, there was a span of 20 bases. CDR3 length equals 16 residues. CDR1 and CDR2 from the germline V gene are GTSNPN and SVGIG (reference sequence). The CDR3 nucleotides are TGTGCCTGGAGTCCTACCGGGACGAAAAAACTCTACGAGCAGTACTTC. This encodes CAWSPTGTKKLYEQYF.

The chain recombines TRBV6-4 with TRBJ2-1; D possibly corresponds to TRBD2 (5 bases). There are 14 residues in the CDR3. Germline lookup yields CDR1 MRHNA and CDR2 SNTAGT. V was shortened by 3 bases and J by 4 bases, with 10 bases between the two germline ends. The CDR3 bases are TGTGCCAGCAGTGAGGGCCCGGGGTACAATGAGCAGTTCTTC. Amino acids: CASSEGPGYNEQFF.

The genes are TRBV6-1 and TRBJ1-4, with D possibly TRBD1 on 5 matching bases. CDR3 length: 14 residues. Germline V gene data show CDR1 as MNHNS and CDR2 as SASEGT. The V end was cut by 8 bases, the J end by 3 bases, with 13 bases between. CDR3 nucleotide sequence: TGTGCCAGCTATCCGGGACGGCCTAATGAAAAACTGTTTTTT. Protein sequence: CASYPGRPNEKLFF.

J is TRBJ2-7 and V is TRBV4-2; D might be TRBD2 (5 bases). Germline V gives CDR1 LGHNA, CDR2 YNFKEQ. The CDR3 is made up of 14 amino acids. Trimming removed 4 bases from V and 1 base from J, with 11 bases in between. The CDR3 is CASSPGLMSYEQYF. The DNA of the CDR3 is TGTGCCAGCAGCCCCGGACTTATGTCCTACGAGCAGTACTTC.

The chain has TRBV15 and TRBJ1-5; no firm D call. V lost 1 base and J 0 bases, leaving 7 bases between the germline ends. This CDR3 spans 15 amino acids. The V gene's germline CDR1 is LNHNV and CDR2 YYDKDF (reference sequence). The CDR3 sequence is CATSRARSSNQPQHF. CDR3 nucleotides: TGTGCCACCAGCAGAGCCAGGAGTAGCAATCAGCCCCAGCATTTT.

The CDR3 loop reads CASRAVDTQYF. For the CDR3, the DNA is TGTGCCAGCAGGGCGGTGGATACGCAGTATTTT. V and J are TRBV28 and TRBJ2-3; D is uncertain. V lost 6 bases, J lost 6 bases, and 7 bases lay in between. From germline, CDR1 is MDHEN and CDR2 SYDVKM. There are 11 residues in the CDR3. Complete variable domain (other parts from reference TRBV28 and TRBJ2-3): DVKVTQSSRYLVKRTGEKVFLECVQDMDHENMFWYRQDPGLGLRLIYFSYDVKMKEKGDIPEGYSVSREKKERFSLILESASTNQTSMYLCASRAVDTQYFGPGTRLTVL.

The chain has TRBV27 and TRBJ2-7, with 9 bases lining up with TRBD1. The CDR3 is 15 residues long. The V gene's germline CDR1 is MNHEY and CDR2 SMNVEV (reference sequence). Losses at the gene ends were 6 bases for V and 4 bases for J; bases not matched to a gene: 10. The DNA of the CDR3 is TGTGCCAGCAGAATAAAGGGACAGGGTCTGTACGAGCAGTACTTC. This gives the protein CASRIKGQGLYEQYF.

J is TRBJ1-1 and V is TRBV7-9; unclear D gene. V was trimmed by 5 bases and J by 4 bases, leaving 14 bases between them. This CDR3 is built from 14 residues. Looked up from germline, CDR1 is SEHNR and CDR2 is FQNEAQ (reference sequence). CDR3 sequence: CASSPSHGGTEAFF. CDR3 bases: TGTGCCAGCAGCCCAAGCCATGGTGGCACTGAAGCTTTCTTT.